Listed below are T cell receptor beta chains from one sample, sequenced in a study of blood T cell repertoires in COVID-19. Sequenced by immunoSEQ multiplex PCR; TCRdb stores in-frame clones only, minus some. This sample carries tens of thousands of clones, about 70% of them seen once, and the ten largest clones take roughly half. The specimen was peripheral blood. The receptors were sampled from a woman over 75 with acute or convalescent COVID-19. Each CDR3 is given with its conserved first and last residue. D genes are given only for firm matches. Some rows mark clone size as missing; the rest say once, few, many or name a class of expanded clone.

-	TRBV29-1	-	TRBJ1-1	11	CSVLGGTEAFF	TGCAGCGTTCTAGGGGGAACTGAAGCTTTCTTT
TRBD2	TRBV6-5	-	TRBJ2-7	15	CASSYSLAGAYEQYF	TGTGCCAGCAGTTACTCGCTAGCGGGAGCGTACGAGCAGTACTTC
TRBD1	TRBV28	-	TRBJ1-6	15	CASRRSGGKNSPLHF	TGTGCCAGCAGAAGATCAGGGGGTAAGAATTCACCCCTCCACTTT
-	TRBV6-6	once	TRBJ1-1	14	CASSYSGVNTEAFF	TGTGCCAGCAGTTACTCAGGAGTGAACACTGAAGCTTTCTTT
TRBD1	TRBV2	-	TRBJ1-5	14	CASRGTGARQPQHF	TGTGCCAGCAGAGGGACAGGGGCAAGGCAGCCCCAGCATTTT
TRBD1	TRBV7-2	-	TRBJ1-1	15	CASSLLPGGYTEAFF	TGTGCCAGCAGCTTATTGCCAGGGGGTTACACTGAAGCTTTCTTT
-	TRBV10-3	few	TRBJ1-5	16	CAISDPGAVGDQPQHF	TGTGCCATCAGTGACCCAGGGGCAGTAGGGGATCAGCCCCAGCATTTT
-	TRBV28	few	TRBJ1-1	16	CASQPWTVQGNTEAFF	TGTGCCAGCCAGCCCTGGACAGTCCAGGGAAACACTGAAGCTTTCTTT
-	TRBV7-9	-	TRBJ2-5	15	CASTQALGGQETQYF	TGTGCCAGCACCCAGGCCCTGGGAGGACAAGAGACCCAGTACTTC
-	TRBV2	-	TRBJ2-1	14	CASSPSTGYNEQFF	TGTGCCAGCAGTCCATCCACAGGGTACAATGAGCAGTTCTTC
TRBD1	TRBV4-3	-	TRBJ1-1	15	CASSPNPGQGVEAFF	TGCGCCAGCAGTCCAAACCCGGGGCAGGGGGTGGAAGCTTTCTTT
-	TRBV5-3	few	TRBJ1-6	18	CARSLAPPGGFNNSPLHF	TGTGCCAGAAGCTTGGCCCCTCCGGGGGGCTTCAATAATTCACCCCTCCACTTT
TRBD1	TRBV7-8	-	TRBJ1-2	14	CASSLDRTGYGYTF	TGTGCCAGCAGCCTCGACCGGACAGGCTATGGCTACACCTTC
TRBD2	TRBV10-3	-	TRBJ2-5	17	CAIRASGSAASQETQYF	TGTGCCATCAGGGCTAGCGGGAGCGCAGCGAGCCAAGAGACCCAGTACTTC
-	TRBV2	many	TRBJ2-3	12	CASSETEDTQYF	TGTGCCAGCAGTGAAACCGAGGATACGCAGTATTTT
TRBD2	TRBV7-2	-	TRBJ2-3	16	CASSLIAGTTLDTQYF	TGTGCCAGCAGCTTAATAGCGGGTACAACGTTGGATACGCAGTATTTT
-	TRBV5-1	-	TRBJ1-1	14	CASSWTTGSTEAFF	TGCGCCAGCAGCTGGACAACAGGGAGCACTGAAGCTTTCTTT
TRBD2	TRBV28	few	TRBJ2-5	16	CASSLSLGGGRETQYF	TGTGCCAGCAGTTTATCCCTTGGGGGAGGGCGGGAGACCCAGTACTTC
-	TRBV7-3	-	TRBJ2-7	13	CASRGSGDYEQYF	TGTGCCAGCCGCGGTAGCGGTGACTACGAGCAGTACTTC
-	TRBV3-1/TRBV3-2	many	TRBJ1-1	15	CASSQIPQGDTEAFF	TGTGCCAGCAGCCAGATCCCGCAAGGGGACACTGAAGCTTTCTTT
-	TRBV7-2	-	TRBJ2-6	17	CASSALPTGFGANVLTF	TGTGCCAGCAGCGCACTCCCCACAGGGTTTGGGGCCAACGTCCTGACTTTC
-	TRBV7-9	once	TRBJ1-6	14	CASSQDTDNSPLHF	TGTGCCAGCAGCCAGGACACGGATAATTCACCCCTCCACTTT
TRBD2	TRBV4-1	-	TRBJ2-3	18	CASSRGWVAGRGKDTQYF	TGCGCCAGCAGTCGCGGATGGGTGGCGGGGAGGGGCAAAGATACGCAGTATTTT
TRBD2	TRBV30	once	TRBJ2-7	14	CAWRPSGYTYEQYF	TGTGCCTGGAGGCCTAGCGGATATACCTACGAGCAGTACTTC
TRBD2	TRBV15	-	TRBJ2-1	13	CATSSSRGNEQFF	TGTGCCACCAGCTCCTCGCGGGGGAATGAGCAGTTCTTC
TRBD1	TRBV7-8	-	TRBJ1-4	14	CASSFDRVNEKLFF	TGTGCCAGCAGCTTCGACAGGGTAAACGAAAAACTGTTTTTT
-	TRBV5-5	once	TRBJ2-5	12	CASMAGLATQYF	TGTGCCAGCATGGCCGGGCTAGCGACCCAGTACTTC
-	TRBV2	-	TRBJ1-2	15	CASSPRPIVVGRYTF	TGTGCCAGCAGCCCAAGGCCCATCGTCGTTGGGCGCTACACCTTC
TRBD1	TRBV28	-	TRBJ1-2	17	CASSPPAWDRGGSGYTF	TGTGCCAGCAGTCCCCCTGCCTGGGACAGGGGGGGCAGTGGCTACACCTTC
TRBD1	TRBV18	-	TRBJ1-5	17	CASSPPASGGLNQPQHF	TGTGCCAGCTCACCACCGGCGTCAGGGGGCCTCAATCAGCCCCAGCATTTT
-	TRBV9	-	TRBJ2-7	17	CASSVKPSGTLPYEQYF	TGTGCCAGCAGCGTAAAGCCATCCGGGACATTACCCTACGAGCAGTACTTC
TRBD2	TRBV2	-	TRBJ2-3	19	CASSELGGRLGRVEDTQYF	TGTGCCAGCAGTGAATTGGGGGGGAGGTTAGGCAGGGTAGAAGATACGCAGTATTTT
-	TRBV19	-	TRBJ1-5	16	CASRETGPTGNQPQHF	TGTGCCAGTAGGGAAACAGGGCCCACCGGCAATCAGCCCCAGCATTTT
TRBD1	TRBV28	-	TRBJ1-2	15	CASSLWGDRGDGYTF	TGTGCCAGCAGTTTATGGGGGGACAGGGGTGATGGCTACACCTTC
TRBD2	TRBV11-2	-	TRBJ2-1	17	CASSQVAGGPGGNEQFF	TGTGCCAGCAGTCAGGTGGCGGGAGGGCCTGGGGGCAATGAGCAGTTCTTC
-	TRBV29-1	once	TRBJ1-2	13	CSVERGGFYGYTF	TGCAGCGTTGAACGGGGTGGGTTCTATGGCTACACCTTC
TRBD2	TRBV9	-	TRBJ2-5	16	CASRPRLAGQKETQYF	TGTGCCAGCAGACCAAGACTAGCGGGACAAAAAGAGACCCAGTACTTC
TRBD1	TRBV18	-	TRBJ1-5	16	CASSQSGTGSNQPQHF	TGTGCCAGCTCACAGTCCGGGACAGGGAGCAATCAGCCCCAGCATTTT
-	TRBV28	-	TRBJ2-4	15	CASSRGGTGKNIQYF	TGTGCCAGCAGTCGGGGGGGGACAGGGAAAAACATTCAGTACTTC
TRBD2	TRBV28	-	TRBJ2-7	13	CASSLRREREQYF	TGTGCCAGCAGTTTAAGGCGGGAGCGAGAGCAGTACTTC
TRBD2	TRBV28	-	TRBJ2-2	14	CASRLAGAAGELFF	TGTGCCAGCCGACTAGCGGGAGCCGCCGGGGAGCTGTTTTTT
-	TRBV11-1	-	TRBJ2-3	15	CASSLHSGPSWTQYF	TGTGCCAGCAGCTTACACAGCGGACCGTCATGGACGCAGTATTTT
-	TRBV4-1	-	TRBJ1-2	15	CASSQDSIAAYGYTF	TGCGCCAGCAGCCAAGATAGCATTGCTGCCTATGGCTACACCTTC
TRBD1	TRBV27	few	TRBJ1-5	16	CASRPQGVNSNQPQHF	TGTGCCAGCAGGCCTCAGGGGGTCAATAGCAATCAGCCCCAGCATTTT
TRBD1	TRBV14	-	TRBJ2-1	16	CASSQGDSRSYNEQFF	TGTGCCAGCAGCCAAGGGGACAGCCGCTCCTACAATGAGCAGTTCTTC
-	TRBV7-2	-	TRBJ1-3	16	CASSLASPGAGNTIYF	TGTGCCAGCAGCTTAGCGAGTCCCGGGGCTGGAAACACCATATATTTT
-	TRBV24-1	-	TRBJ1-2	14	CATSDSGVSYGYTF	TGTGCCACCAGTGATTCAGGGGTATCCTATGGCTACACCTTC
-	TRBV11-1	-	TRBJ1-2	15	CASSTSTGTRYGYTF	TGTGCCAGCAGCACCTCTACCGGGACACGGTATGGCTACACCTTC
-	TRBV19	-	TRBJ1-4	16	CASSNRHLATNEKLFF	TGTGCCAGTAGTAACCGACATCTTGCAACTAATGAAAAACTGTTTTTT
TRBD1	TRBV7-9	many	TRBJ2-4	18	CASSLGAKGAWAKNIQYF	TGTGCCAGCAGCTTAGGGGCCAAGGGGGCATGGGCCAAAAACATTCAGTACTTC
-	TRBV5-1	-	TRBJ1-3	15	CASSLVAGSGNTIYF	TGCGCCAGCAGCTTGGTGGCAGGCTCTGGAAACACCATATATTTT
TRBD1	TRBV28	-	TRBJ2-1	14	CASNPSDRRNEQFF	TGTGCCAGCAATCCTTCGGACAGGCGGAATGAGCAGTTCTTC
TRBD2	TRBV5-1	-	TRBJ2-3	18	CASSPGTSGDFGTDTQYF	TGCGCCAGCAGTCCCGGGACTAGCGGGGATTTTGGCACAGATACGCAGTATTTT